These T cell receptor beta chains were read from a single sample in a study of blood T cell repertoires in COVID-19. Clones were read by immunoSEQ multiplex PCR, and TCRdb kept only the in-frame ones, dropping some. Seen here are 95,000 to 150,000 clones, roughly 90% observed once, and the top ten hold around 4.7%. Sequenced material: peripheral blood. The receptors derive from a man aged 40-49 years with acute or convalescent COVID-19. Both conserved end residues are part of each CDR3. A D gene is named only where the DNA matches it firmly. The size entry is marked missing in some rows and otherwise reads once, few, many or a size class.

d_call j_call clone_size v_call cdr3_nt cdr3_aa
TRBD1 TRBJ1-1 NA TRBV11-2 TGTGCCAGCAGCTTAGATGGTAACAGGGGCGGGACTGAAGCTTTCTTT CASSLDGNRGGTEAFF
NA TRBJ2-5 NA TRBV29-1 TGCAGCGTTGAAGATCGGGAGATGGGAGAGACCCAGTACTTC CSVEDREMGETQYF
NA TRBJ1-1 NA TRBV12-5 TGTGCTAGTGGTTCAGGGCTCCTCATGAACACTGAAGCTTTCTTT CASGSGLLMNTEAFF
TRBD1 TRBJ1-2 NA TRBV30 TGTGCCTGGAGTTTAGCGAGGGGGCTCGGTGGCTACACCTTC CAWSLARGLGGYTF
TRBD1 TRBJ2-1 NA TRBV6-2/TRBV6-3 TGTGCCAGCAGTTACTCCCGGGACAGGGGGCGCTGGAATGAGCAGTTCTTC CASSYSRDRGRWNEQFF
NA TRBJ1-6 NA TRBV7-2 TGTGCCAGCAGCTTAGTCCCAGAACCATATAATTCACCCCTCCACTTT CASSLVPEPYNSPLHF
NA TRBJ1-2 few TRBV19 TGTGCCAGTACCTCGGACAGATTTGGCTACACCTTC CASTSDRFGYTF
NA TRBJ2-5 NA TRBV30 TGTGCCTGGAGTGGTCGACCGAAGAGGGAGACCCAGTACTTC CAWSGRPKRETQYF
TRBD1 TRBJ1-2 NA TRBV5-1 TGCGCCAGCAGCTCCAGGGGGTATTATGGCTACACCTTC CASSSRGYYGYTF
TRBD1 TRBJ2-1 NA TRBV7-8 TGTGCCAGCAGCTTAGGTTTTCCGAAGACAGGGAGTGACAATGAGCAGTTCTTC CASSLGFPKTGSDNEQFF
NA TRBJ1-2 few TRBV2 TGTGCCAGCACCCCTGGGGGGATTAACTATGGCTACACCTTC CASTPGGINYGYTF
NA TRBJ1-4 NA TRBV2 TGTGCCAGCAACCTAGGACAGAATGAAAAACTGTTTTTT CASNLGQNEKLFF
NA TRBJ1-1 NA TRBV19 TGTGCCAGTAGTCTTAACCCGGACAAGAACACTGAAGCTTTCTTT CASSLNPDKNTEAFF
NA TRBJ1-1 NA TRBV3-1/TRBV3-2 TGTGCCAGCAGCCACCGTCAGGGGAACACTGAAGCTTTCTTT CASSHRQGNTEAFF
TRBD1 TRBJ1-1 NA TRBV30 TGTGCCTGGATAGGTTCATCGGACAGGGCTATGAACACTGAAGCTTTCTTT CAWIGSSDRAMNTEAFF
NA TRBJ1-2 NA TRBV9 TGTGCCAGCAGCTCTACGGGGGATCGGGATGGCTACACCTTC CASSSTGDRDGYTF
TRBD1 TRBJ1-1 few TRBV6-5 TGTGCCAGCAGCCCGATGGGGACAGTAAACACTGAAGCTTTCTTT CASSPMGTVNTEAFF
NA TRBJ2-5 NA TRBV5-1 TGCGCCAGCAGCTTGGCCAGCGAAGAGACCCAGTACTTC CASSLASEETQYF
NA TRBJ1-6 NA TRBV18 TGTGCCAGCTCACCCTGGACAGTCCAGAGCTCCTATAATTCACCCCTCCACTTT CASSPWTVQSSYNSPLHF
TRBD1 TRBJ2-1 once TRBV19 TGTGCCAGTAGTCGAAACAGGGGGAACAATGAGCAGTTCTTC CASSRNRGNNEQFF
NA TRBJ2-7 NA TRBV10-3 TGTGCCATCACCCCCGTACTAGACTACGAGCAGTACTTC CAITPVLDYEQYF
TRBD1 TRBJ2-2 NA TRBV10-1 TGCGCCAGCAGTGACTCGACAGGGAGGGAGCTGTTTTTT CASSDSTGRELFF
TRBD1 TRBJ2-5 NA TRBV7-6 TGTGCCAGCAGCTCCACAGGGGAAGGGACCCAGTACTTC CASSSTGEGTQYF
TRBD2 TRBJ2-1 NA TRBV5-4 TGTGCCAGCAGTCCCCGGACTAGCGGGACGATCTGGGGTAATGAGCAGTTCTTC CASSPRTSGTIWGNEQFF
TRBD1 TRBJ2-7 NA TRBV27 TGTGCCAGCAGTGTCAGGGGGCCCCCCTACGAGCAGTACTTC CASSVRGPPYEQYF
NA TRBJ2-5 NA TRBV5-1 TGCGCCAGCAGCCAGGTCGCGGCCACGGGGGAGACCCAGTACTTC CASSQVAATGETQYF
NA TRBJ2-2 few TRBV11-2 TGTGCCAGCAGCGACGATCGGGACACCGGGGAGCTGTTTTTT CASSDDRDTGELFF
TRBD1 TRBJ1-2 NA TRBV5-1 TGCGCCAGCAGCTTGCAAAATACAGGGGGTGGCTACACCTTC CASSLQNTGGGYTF
TRBD1 TRBJ1-2 NA TRBV5-1 TGCGCCAGCAGCTTCAACGGACAGGATGGCTACACCTTC CASSFNGQDGYTF
NA TRBJ2-1 NA TRBV6-5 TGTGCCAGCACCGCCCCCGCGACTAATGAGCAGTTCTTC CASTAPATNEQFF
TRBD1 TRBJ1-2 NA TRBV7-2 TGTGCCAGCAGCACAGACCCGACAGGGAATTATGGCTACACCTTC CASSTDPTGNYGYTF
TRBD1 TRBJ1-2 NA TRBV10-3 TGTGCCATCACTGGACAGGGCCTCTATGGCTACACCTTC CAITGQGLYGYTF
TRBD1 TRBJ1-4 NA TRBV7-7 TGTGCTAGCAGCGTTGGGACAGGGGTTGAAAAACTGTTTTTT CASSVGTGVEKLFF
NA TRBJ1-2 NA TRBV10-2 TGCGCCAGCAGTGAGCGGGGGTTTAGCTATGGCTACACCTTC CASSERGFSYGYTF
NA TRBJ1-1 NA TRBV3-1/TRBV3-2 TGTGCCAGCAGCCAAGAGGCGGGAGACACTGAAGCTTTCTTT CASSQEAGDTEAFF
NA TRBJ1-1 NA TRBV7-2 TGTGCCAGCACCCTCAACACGGGGTTGGGTTACGAAGCTTTCTTT CASTLNTGLGYEAFF
TRBD2 TRBJ2-5 NA TRBV7-2 TGTGCCAGCAGTAATGGAGTAGCGGGAGCCGAAGAGACCCAGTACTTC CASSNGVAGAEETQYF
NA TRBJ1-2 NA TRBV9 TGTGCCAGCAGCGTAGGAGGGTTCGACGGCTACACCTTC CASSVGGFDGYTF
NA TRBJ2-2 NA TRBV3-1/TRBV3-2 TGTGCCAGCAGCCAAGAGCGGGCCAGGGGCACCGGGGAGCTGTTTTTT CASSQERARGTGELFF
NA TRBJ2-7 few TRBV20-1 TGCAGTGCTGGACAGTCCTACGAGCAGTACTTC CSAGQSYEQYF
TRBD2 TRBJ2-1 NA TRBV5-1 TGCGCCAGCAGAGCATCCACGGGGGGGTCCTACAATGAGCAGTTCTTC CASRASTGGSYNEQFF
TRBD1 TRBJ1-1 NA TRBV9 TGTGCCAGCAGCGGGGACAGCGTTGAAGCTTTCTTT CASSGDSVEAFF
TRBD2 TRBJ2-1 NA TRBV5-5 TGTGCCAGCAGCTTGGATATTAGCGGGAGAGGTTCGGGTGAGCAGTTCTTC CASSLDISGRGSGEQFF
NA TRBJ2-3 NA TRBV11-2 TGTGCCAGCAGCTCCGACGAGACTAGTCCCACAGATACGCAGTATTTT CASSSDETSPTDTQYF
NA TRBJ1-3 NA TRBV27 TGTGCCAGCAGGGAGAACAACTCTGGAAACACCATATATTTT CASRENNSGNTIYF
NA TRBJ2-6 NA TRBV25-1 TGTGCCAGCAGTGAAGGTTCAGGAGGGGCCAACGTCCTGACTTTC CASSEGSGGANVLTF
NA TRBJ1-5 NA TRBV19 TGTGCCAGTAGGGAGCGGGGAGATCAGCCCCAGCATTTT CASRERGDQPQHF
NA TRBJ2-5 NA TRBV5-4 TGTGCCAGCAGCTTGGGTCGGCGGGGCGTCTCTGGTGAGACCCAGTACTTC CASSLGRRGVSGETQYF
NA TRBJ2-2 NA TRBV9 TGTGCCAGCACCGGAGGAGTCGACACCGGGGAGCTGTTTTTT CASTGGVDTGELFF
NA TRBJ2-2 NA TRBV14 TGTGCCAGCAGCCAAGTCGGCGGGGAGCTGTTTTTT CASSQVGGELFF
NA TRBJ2-5 NA TRBV5-1 TGCGCCAGCAGCTGGCAGGGGCAAGAGACCCAGTACTTC CASSWQGQETQYF
TRBD2 TRBJ2-1 NA TRBV7-9 TGTGCCAGCAATTTAGCGGGAGGGCCCTTTGAGCAGTTCTTC CASNLAGGPFEQFF
NA TRBJ1-2 NA TRBV21-1 TGTGCCAGCAGACACATTACAGGGGTTCGGAACTATGGCTACACCTTC CASRHITGVRNYGYTF
NA TRBJ2-2 NA TRBV14 TGTGCCAGCAGCCAAGTGCGACAGCCGAACACCGGGGAGCTGTTTTTT CASSQVRQPNTGELFF